The entry below describes one T cell receptor beta chain. The CDR3 has 15 residues. Germline CDR1 reads SGDLS; CDR2 reads YYNGEE. Trimming took 5 bases from V and 0 from J, leaving 12 bases between them. MiXCR, applied by TCRdb to the 5' RACE reads, yields one record per CDR3 protein. The sample records some 44,000 distinct CDR3 sequences, roughly 31% being singletons. V usage is TRBV9 and J usage is TRBJ2-1, with TRBD1 as a possible D gene (6 bases). The source material was tumor-infiltrating memory CD4+ T cells sorted from the breast tumor. Indicated subset: memory CD4+ T cells, CD4+CD45RO+CD25-. The sequence derives from a female donor with breast cancer. The CDR3 protein is CASSAGVASYNEQFF. The DNA for the CDR3 is TGTGCCAGCAGTGCAGGGGTTGCCTCCTACAATGAGCAGTTCTTC.